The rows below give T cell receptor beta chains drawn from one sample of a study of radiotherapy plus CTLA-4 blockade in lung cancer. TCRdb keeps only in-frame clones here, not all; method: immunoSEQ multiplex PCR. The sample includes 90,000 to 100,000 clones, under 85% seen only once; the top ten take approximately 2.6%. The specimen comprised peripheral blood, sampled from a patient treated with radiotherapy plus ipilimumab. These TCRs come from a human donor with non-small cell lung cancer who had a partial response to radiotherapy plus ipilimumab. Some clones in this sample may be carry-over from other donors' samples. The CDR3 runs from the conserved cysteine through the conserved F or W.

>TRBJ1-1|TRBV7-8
CASRYGTDANTEAFF
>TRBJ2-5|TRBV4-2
CASSWWTGGTQYF
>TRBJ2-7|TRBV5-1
CASSPTPGQLHYEQYF
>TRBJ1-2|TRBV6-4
CASSVDGTGGFGYTF
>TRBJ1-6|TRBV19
CASSTAFGTGNSPLHF
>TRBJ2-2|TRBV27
CASSNRDRGGSGELFF
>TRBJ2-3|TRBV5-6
CASSPLAGGSDTQYF
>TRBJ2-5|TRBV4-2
CASSAMGGQETQYF
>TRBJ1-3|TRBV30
CAWSLGLSGNTIYF
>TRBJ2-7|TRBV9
CASSVGAGSYEQYF
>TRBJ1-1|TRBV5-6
CASSFMDRGTEAFF
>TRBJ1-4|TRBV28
CASSPLGGGKLFF
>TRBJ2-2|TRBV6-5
CASIDRESTGELFF
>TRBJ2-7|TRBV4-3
CASSQTTLDRGTYEQYF